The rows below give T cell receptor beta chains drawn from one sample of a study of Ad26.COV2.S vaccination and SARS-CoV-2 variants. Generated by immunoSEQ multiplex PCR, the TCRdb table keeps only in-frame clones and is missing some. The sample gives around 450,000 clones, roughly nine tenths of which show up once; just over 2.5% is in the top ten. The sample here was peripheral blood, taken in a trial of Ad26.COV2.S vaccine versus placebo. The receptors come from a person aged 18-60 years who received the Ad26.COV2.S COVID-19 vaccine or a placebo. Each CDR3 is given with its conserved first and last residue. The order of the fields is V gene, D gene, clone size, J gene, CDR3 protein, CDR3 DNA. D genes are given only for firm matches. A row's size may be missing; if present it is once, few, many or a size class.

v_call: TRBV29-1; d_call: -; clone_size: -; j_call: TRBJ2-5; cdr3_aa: CSLQDRKETQYF; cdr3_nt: TGCAGCCTTCAGGATCGAAAAGAGACCCAGTACTTC
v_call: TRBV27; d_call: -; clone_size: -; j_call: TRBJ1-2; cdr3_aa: CASMGRSYGYTF; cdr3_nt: TGTGCCAGCATGGGTCGGAGCTATGGCTACACCTTC
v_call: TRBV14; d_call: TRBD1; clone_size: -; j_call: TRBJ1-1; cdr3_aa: CASSPPGQGLKAFF; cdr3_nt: TGTGCCAGCAGCCCACCGGGACAGGGGCTAAAAGCTTTCTTT
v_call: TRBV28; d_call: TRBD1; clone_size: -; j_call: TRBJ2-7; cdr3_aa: CASRTPRWTGGYEQYF; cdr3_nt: TGTGCCAGCAGGACCCCCCGATGGACAGGGGGCTACGAGCAGTACTTC
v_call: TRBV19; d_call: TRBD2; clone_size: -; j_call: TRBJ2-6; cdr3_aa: CASSIKRGRETAGANVLTF; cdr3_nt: TGTGCCAGTAGTATCAAGCGGGGCAGGGAGACAGCTGGGGCCAACGTCCTGACTTTC
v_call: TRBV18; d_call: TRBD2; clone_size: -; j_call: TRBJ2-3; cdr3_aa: CASSLGSGSADTQYF; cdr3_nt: TGTGCCAGCTCCCTTGGTAGCGGGAGTGCAGATACGCAGTATTTT
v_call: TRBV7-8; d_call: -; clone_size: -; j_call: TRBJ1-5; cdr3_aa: CASSLLGDNQPQHF; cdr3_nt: TGTGCCAGCAGCCTACTAGGGGACAATCAGCCCCAGCATTTT
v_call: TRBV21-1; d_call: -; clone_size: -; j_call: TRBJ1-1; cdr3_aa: CASSKERWMETEAFF; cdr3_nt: TGTGCCAGCAGCAAAGAACGGTGGATGGAGACTGAAGCTTTCTTT
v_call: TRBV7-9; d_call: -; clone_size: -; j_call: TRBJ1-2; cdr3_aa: CASSPPLYTF; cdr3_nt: TGTGCCAGCAGCCCCCCCCTCTACACCTTC
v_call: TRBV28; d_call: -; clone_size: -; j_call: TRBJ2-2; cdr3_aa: CASSLVSPPSWSTGELFF; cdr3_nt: TGTGCCAGCAGTTTAGTGAGTCCCCCCTCGTGGAGCACCGGGGAGCTGTTTTTT
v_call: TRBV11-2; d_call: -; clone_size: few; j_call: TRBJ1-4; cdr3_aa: CASSSRSGSTNEKLFF; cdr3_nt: TGTGCCAGCAGCTCCCGAAGTGGCTCAACTAATGAAAAACTGTTTTTT
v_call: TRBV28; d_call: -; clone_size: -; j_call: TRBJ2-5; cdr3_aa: CASTIPRGGLETQYF; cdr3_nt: TGTGCCAGCACCATCCCCCGTGGGGGCTTGGAGACCCAGTACTTC
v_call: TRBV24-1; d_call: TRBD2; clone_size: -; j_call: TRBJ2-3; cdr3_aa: CATSGGRREGLIDTQYF; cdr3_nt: TGTGCCACCAGTGGAGGGAGACGGGAGGGCCTGATAGATACGCAGTATTTT